A single T cell receptor beta chain is shown here with its context. Its antigen target is currently unknown. Base qualities are not at hand, and no much larger clone is one base apart. The source of the sample is a study of OX40 agonist ivuxolimab in advanced cancers. Regarding the complete study: Ivuxolimab, which targeted the costimulatory receptor OX40 (CD134), was an agonistic, fully human IgG2 monoclonal antibody. Partial responses occurred in three dose-escalation patients, of whom one had hepatocellular carcinoma and two had cutaneous melanoma. Prior anti-PD-1, anti-PD-L1 or anti-CTLA-4 therapy was permitted, and checkpoint inhibitors had been received by about two fifths of dose-escalation patients. Of the roughly 51 patients in dose escalation, around 20 had hepatocellular carcinoma, about 15 had melanoma, 9 had renal cell carcinoma and 9 had head and neck cancer. The paper reports the monotherapy dose-escalation portion (N of about 51 patients) of the phase I ivuxolimab trial. Peripheral TCRbeta sequencing was intended to test whether TCR sequence diversity was altered and clonal T-cell expansion was caused by ivuxolimab. Intravenous ivuxolimab was administered to patients every 2 weeks at six dose levels: 0.01, 0.1, 0.3, 1.5, 3 and 10 mg/kg. In the dose-escalation cohort, 82.7% of patients were male, and the mean age was approximately 60 years, with a range of about 23 to 90.

For sequencing of the TCRbeta CDR3 region, genomic DNA was extracted from the sorted cells. The immunoSEQ Assay was used to sequence the TCRbeta CDR3 regions. TCRdb provides this immuneACCESS table in a form limited to in-frame rearrangements. Some clones are lacking; in checked studies, under half of them reflect an unresolved V gene, and why the rest are absent is not known. The sample table contains 43,000 or so clones; only one count was recorded for approximately 91% of them. The ten largest clones represent roughly 0.98% of the sample. Patients with a history of autoimmune disease or receiving systemic immunosuppression were excluded from the trial. Peripheral blood for TCR sequencing was collected from all dose cohorts at baseline, on cycle 4 day 1, and on cycle 7 day 1. Samples were obtained from an open-label, multicenter, first-in-human phase I dose-escalation trial of ivuxolimab. Adults with locally advanced or metastatic head and neck squamous cell, hepatocellular, melanoma or renal cell carcinoma were enrolled in the trial. Before TCR sequencing, CD4+ T cells and CD8+ T cells were sorted from peripheral blood as separate populations.

Deletion took 0 bases off V and 6 bases off J, with a span of 7 bases between the germline ends. Via the germline V gene, CDR1 is SGHRS and CDR2 YFSETQ. From the cysteine through the phenylalanine, the CDR3 covers 13 amino acids. Only the CDR3 portion is preserved as DNA: 39 bases, with reading frame beginning at the first base. Results and caveats for the whole study, not just this receptor: Antigen specificity was not determined for the clonally expanded peripheral T cells. After ivuxolimab, CD8+ T cells had more expanded clones than CD4+ T cells on average. Low levels of normalized T-cell clonal expansion were also seen in some patients who did not respond. In the 0.1-3.0 mg/kg groups, partial responders were among the patients with the lowest normalized peripheral clonal expansion, particularly in CD8+ T cells. At doses from 0.1 to 3.0 mg/kg, clonal expansion was seen in both CD4+ and CD8+ blood T cells between baseline and week 6.

The rearrangement combines TRBV5-1 with TRBJ2-4; matching of 6 bases hints at TRBD2 as the D gene. This clonotype originated in an adult with an advanced solid tumor such as melanoma, head and neck, liver or kidney cancer. The specimen was CD4+ or CD8+ T cells sorted from blood, collected in a trial of the OX40 agonist ivuxolimab. The DNA sequence is given as TGCGCCAGCAGCTTGGTCGGGGGAAACATTCAGTACTTC. The translation is CASSLVGGNIQYF.